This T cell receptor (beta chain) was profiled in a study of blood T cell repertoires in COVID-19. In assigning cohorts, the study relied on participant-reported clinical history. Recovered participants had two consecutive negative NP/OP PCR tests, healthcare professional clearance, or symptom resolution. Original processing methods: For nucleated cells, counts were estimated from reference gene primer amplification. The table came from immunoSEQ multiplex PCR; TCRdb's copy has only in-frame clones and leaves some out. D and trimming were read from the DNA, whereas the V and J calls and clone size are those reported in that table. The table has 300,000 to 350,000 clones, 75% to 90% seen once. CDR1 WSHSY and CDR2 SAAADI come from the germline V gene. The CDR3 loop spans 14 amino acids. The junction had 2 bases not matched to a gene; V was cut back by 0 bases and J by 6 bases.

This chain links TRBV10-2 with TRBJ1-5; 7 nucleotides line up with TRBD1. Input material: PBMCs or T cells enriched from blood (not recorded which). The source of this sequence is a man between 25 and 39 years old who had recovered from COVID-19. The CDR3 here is CASSESAGGQPQHF. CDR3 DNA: TGCGCCAGCAGTGAGTCGGCAGGGGGTCAGCCCCAGCATTTT.